These 29 T cell receptor beta chains came from one sample sequenced in a study of T cells in Graves' hyperthyroidism and ophthalmopathy. It was RNA transcripts that yielded the amplified TCR beta CDR3 regions. The HTBI primer set drove a first-round RT-PCR of the TCR CDR3. Using its own MiXCR run on the multiplex PCR reads, TCRdb lists one record per CDR3 protein. The top ten clones hold under 55% of a sample with under 350,000 distinct CDR3 sequences, 18% of them seen once. The sequencing input was blood. The receptors here all came from a woman aged 45 to 65 with Graves' hyperthyroidism.

This clonotype has only a few counts. The J gene is TRBJ2-2, the V gene TRBV6-1, with a tentative D call TRBD2 (6 bases). V lost 5 bases and J lost 4, with 20 bases in between. There are 17 residues in the CDR3. CDR1 and CDR2 (germline): MNHNS, SASEGT. CDR3 protein: CASSYSDAVGSTGELFF. The CDR3 region has the DNA TGTGCCAGCAGTTACAGCGACGCCGTCGGGAGCACCGGGGAGCTGTTTTTT.

The table lists this clonotype with many counts. The rearrangement joins TRBV28 to TRBJ1-2, with 12 bases fitting TRBD1. CDR1 and CDR2 (germline): MDHEN, SYDVKM. The V and J ends lost 6 bases and 8 bases, in that order; junction bases with no gene match: 7. The CDR3 runs 14 residues. This CDR3 is CASRAPGTGGGYTF. The CDR3 DNA follows: TGTGCCAGCAGGGCCCCCGGGACAGGGGGCGGCTACACCTTC.

The sample holds one count of this clonotype. The V gene is TRBV5-4, the J gene TRBJ2-1; D not resolved. Germline V gives CDR1 SGHNT, CDR2 YYREEE (reference sequence). The CDR3 is made up of 11 amino acids. The ends were cut back, 3 bases at V and 9 bases at J, with 7 bases in the middle. CDR3 in DNA: TGTGCCAGCAGCTCACCTGGTGAGCAGTTCTTC. It is translated as CASSSPGEQFF.

This rearrangement joins TRBV29-1 to TRBJ1-2, with no clear D. Germline V CDR1 and CDR2: SQVTM, ANQGSEA. Trimming pared 0 bases from V and 8 bases from J, leaving 4 bases between. This CDR3 is 10 amino acids long. The CDR3 DNA follows: TGCAGCGTTGAAGAAGAAGGCTACACCTTC. It encodes CSVEEEGYTF.

This clonotype showed up many times. The rearrangement joins TRBV27 to TRBJ2-1; 14 bases agree with TRBD2. The CDR3 runs 15 residues. Germline CDR1 MNHEY, CDR2 SMNVEV (reference sequence). V was pared by 8 bases and J by 6 bases, with 6 bases of the junction left unmatched. The CDR3 DNA sequence: TGTGCCAGCGGGCCAGGGACTAGCGGGAGCAATGAGCAGTTCTTC. This codes for CASGPGTSGSNEQFF.

As for this clonotype: A much larger clone differs by one base, so this may be a read error. The genes are TRBV12-3 or TRBV12-4 and TRBJ1-1; the D is unclear. With 3 bases removed from V and 3 bases from J, the gap between germline ends came to 17 bases. This CDR3 region has 16 residues. The CDR3 here is CASSFRAGSEDTEAFF. The DNA of the CDR3 is TGTGCCAGCAGTTTCAGAGCCGGGAGCGAGGACACTGAAGCTTTCTTT.

The chain couples TRBV28 to TRBJ2-7; D is unresolved. Per the germline V gene, CDR1 is MDHEN and CDR2 is SYDVKM. Trimming stripped 5 bases from V and 7 bases from J, with 12 bases between. CDR3 length: 12 amino acids. The CDR3, as DNA: TGTGCCAGCAGTCCATCGGACCGGGAGCAGTACTTC. Protein sequence: CASSPSDREQYF.

This clonotype was seen ten or more times. Because the CDR3's place on the DNA is in doubt, the DNA is left out and the CDR3 is given as listed by TCRdb. The genes are TRBV3-1 and TRBJ2-1; TRBD1 was called by the table and not checked on the DNA. Germline loops: CDR1 LGHDT, CDR2 YNNKEL (reference sequence). The CDR3 has 13 amino acids, counting both end residues. The chain's CDR3 is CASSQDFAGGTFF.

This clonotype has only a few counts. The chain recombines TRBV10-1 with TRBJ1-1; tentatively, D is TRBD1 (5 bases). Trimming pared 6 bases from V and 4 bases from J, leaving 15 bases between. This CDR3 comprises 14 residues. Germline assignment: CDR1 WNHNN and CDR2 SYGVQD (reference sequence). The CDR3 loop reads CASRNPKGPTEAFF. CDR3 coding DNA: TGCGCCAGCAGAAACCCAAAGGGGCCCACTGAAGCTTTCTTT.

This clonotype was found once. V and J are TRBV5-1 and TRBJ2-2; D may be TRBD2 (6 bases). CDR3 length: 15 amino acids. Trimming removed 4 bases at V and 0 bases at J, with 10 bases between. CDR1 and CDR2 (germline): SGHRS, YFSETQ. CDR3 sequence: CASSTGLTNTGELFF. CDR3 DNA sequence: TGCGCCAGCAGCACGGGACTTACGAACACCGGGGAGCTGTTTTTT.

DNA for the CDR3: TGTGCCAGCATTAGGGACAGGGACCGGAACACCGGGGAGCTGTTTTTT. This codes for CASIRDRDRNTGELFF. The chain employs TRBV12-3 or TRBV12-4 and TRBJ2-2; 9 nucleotides match TRBD1. This CDR3 has 16 residues. The V and J ends lost 7 bases and 1 base, in that order; junction bases with no gene match: 7.

Note on this clonotype: A much larger clone lies a single base off, so this may be a read error. The chain has TRBV12-3 or TRBV12-4 and TRBJ2-7, with D tentatively TRBD1 (5 bases). V was pared by 4 bases and J by 7 bases, with 20 bases between. The CDR3 is made up of 15 amino acids. The DNA of the CDR3 is TGTGCCAGCAGTTCAGGTGGCGCCCAGGGTTGGGAGCAGTACTTC. Residues: CASSSGGAQGWEQYF.

Notes on this clonotype: This sequence may be a read error, since a much larger clone differs from it by one base. The chain has TRBV30 and TRBJ1-5; no firm D call. The CDR3 runs 13 residues. V was trimmed by 5 bases and J by 0 bases, leaving 8 bases between them. In germline, CDR1 is GTSNPN, CDR2 SVGIG (reference sequence). As DNA, the CDR3 is TGTGCCTGGGGGTTTACTAGCAATCAGCCCCAGCATTTT. Translated: CAWGFTSNQPQHF.

This clonotype was recorded at least ten times. The rearrangement links TRBV11-2 to TRBJ1-6, with D hard to call. V was shortened by 2 bases and J by 5 bases, with 7 bases between the two germline ends. The germline V gene encodes CDR1 SGHAT and CDR2 FQNNGV. The CDR3 spans 14 residues. The CDR3 reads CASSLPVNNSPLHF. CDR3 nucleotide sequence: TGTGCCAGCAGCTTACCAGTAAATAATTCACCCCTCCACTTT.

This chain uses TRBV20-1 with TRBJ1-2; D not certain. Germline V lookup: CDR1 DFQATT, CDR2 SNEGSKA (reference sequence). This CDR3 has 13 amino acids. The V end lost 3 bases, the J end lost 4 bases, and 12 bases lay between the germline ends. CDR3 sequence (DNA): TGCAGTGCTAGCGGTCCCGAGGGCTATGGCTACACCTTC. It yields the protein CSASGPEGYGYTF.

This clonotype was seen a handful of times. The chain joins TRBV7-3 to TRBJ2-1, with D maybe TRBD1 (5 bases). The germline CDR1 and CDR2 sequences are SGHTA and FQGTGA. Between the trimmed V and J ends, which lost 0 bases and 9 bases, there was a span of 12 bases. The CDR3 spans 14 residues. As DNA, the CDR3 is TGTGCCAGCAGCTTAACGACCGGACACCTTGAGCAGTTCTTC. This codes for CASSLTTGHLEQFF.

This clonotype was observed many times. In DNA form, the CDR3 reads TGTGCCAGCAGTGGGGTCAGGGGGCAAGAGACCCAGTACTTC. Its protein is CASSGVRGQETQYF. The rearrangement uses TRBV2 and TRBJ2-5; TRBD1 aligns across 7 bases. Germline V gene data show CDR1 as SNHLY and CDR2 as FYNNEI. After removal of 4 bases from V and 2 bases from J, the junction contained 4 bases not matched to a gene. The CDR3 totals 14 residues.

This clonotype was observed many times. V gene TRBV3-1 combines with J gene TRBJ2-7; 9 bases are a match to TRBD2. CDR1 is LGHDT, CDR2 YNNKEL, per germline (reference sequence). V trimming: 4 bases; J trimming: 2 bases; junction bases outside the gene matches: 6. The CDR3 runs to 15 residues. This chain's CDR3 is CASSLRASGTYEQYF. The CDR3 DNA reads TGTGCCAGCAGCCTCCGTGCTAGCGGGACCTACGAGCAGTACTTC.

In its sample, this clonotype was seen many times. The J gene is TRBJ2-3, the V gene TRBV6-1; D gene uncertain. V lost 3 bases to trimming and J lost 0 bases, with 7 bases between them. This CDR3 has 14 amino acids. The germline gives CDR1 MNHNS, CDR2 SASEGT. The CDR3 region has the DNA TGTGCCAGCAGTGACCTGCCTAGCACAGATACGCAGTATTTT. Protein sequence: CASSDLPSTDTQYF.

The CDR3 coding sequence is TGTGCCAGTAGTCTATTCCGGGACAGGTTCACTGAAGCTTTCTTT. The encoded protein is CASSLFRDRFTEAFF. The rearrangement joins TRBV19 to TRBJ1-1; 8 bases fit TRBD1. CDR1 and CDR2 (germline): LNHDA, SQIVND (reference sequence). V shed 5 bases, J shed 4 bases, and the junction held 9 bases outside the gene matches. There are 15 residues in the CDR3.

The chain recombines TRBV4-1 with TRBJ2-5; TRBD2 aligns across 7 bases. This CDR3 has 14 residues. Germline values: CDR1 MGHRA, CDR2 YSYEKL. After removal of 0 bases from V and 5 bases from J, the junction contained 3 bases not matched to a gene. The CDR3 DNA reads as TGCGCCAGCAGCCAAGAAAAGGGAGGGGAGACCCAGTACTTC. Translating gives CASSQEKGGETQYF.

This clonotype was found once. One base away lies a much larger clone, so this may be a sequencing read error. The chain combines TRBV11-2 with TRBJ2-2; 12 bases are shared with TRBD1. The CDR3 is made up of 17 amino acids. The germline gives CDR1 SGHAT, CDR2 FQNNGV. The DNA of the CDR3 is TGTGCCCGCAGCACGCCGGGACAGGGGGCTAACACCGGGGAGCTGTTTTTT. Translated, it gives CARSTPGQGANTGELFF.

The chain employs TRBV5-6 and TRBJ1-2; tentatively, D is TRBD1 (6 bases). CDR3 length: 14 amino acids. With 4 bases removed from V and 4 bases from J, the gap between germline ends came to 14 bases. Germline V lookup: CDR1 SGHDT, CDR2 YYEEEE. The CDR3 region is CASSIGQYTYGYTF. The CDR3 DNA reads as TGTGCCAGCAGCATAGGACAGTACACCTATGGCTACACCTTC.

As regards this clonotype: One end of the junction is discordant with germline, which a read error may explain. V and J are TRBV11-2 and TRBJ2-7; the match to TRBD2 covers 13 bases. Germline-derived CDR1 and CDR2 are SGHAT and FQNNGV. The CDR3 is made up of 15 amino acids. CDR3: CASSQGLAGAHEQYF. CDR3 DNA sequence: TGCGCCAGCAGCCAAGGACTAGCGGGAGCCCACGAGCAGTACTTC.

About this clonotype itself: One end of the junction fails to match germline, which may point to a read error. The genes are TRBV3-1 and TRBJ2-3; tentatively, D is TRBD1 (6 bases). The CDR3 extends over 15 amino acids. Germline loops: CDR1 LGHDT, CDR2 YNNKEL (reference sequence). The CDR3 protein is CASSQGAAETGTQYF. Written as DNA, the CDR3 is TGTGCCAGCAGCCAAGGGGCTGCGGAGACAGGTACGCAGTATTTT.

Ten or more counts support this clonotype. The chain employs TRBV2 and TRBJ1-1; D not resolved. CDR3 size: 11 residues. Germline CDR1 is SNHLY and CDR2 is FYNNEI. Trimming took off 3 bases at V and 5 bases at J, with 4 bases between the two ends. This chain's CDR3 is CASSEVTEAFF. In DNA, the CDR3 is TGTGCCAGCAGTGAGGTTACTGAAGCTTTCTTT.

This clonotype was counted ten times or more. The genes are TRBV5-1 and TRBJ2-2; D is unclear. Per germline, CDR1 SGHRS and CDR2 YFSETQ. This CDR3 is built from 13 residues. The V and J ends lost 1 base and 6 bases respectively, with 7 bases between them. In nucleotides, the CDR3 is TGCGCCAGCAGCTTGCAGGAATCCGGGGAGCTGTTTTTT. It translates to CASSLQESGELFF.

This clonotype was found many times. The chain is built from TRBV6-1 and TRBJ2-7; D is tentatively TRBD1 or TRBD2 (5 bases each). CDR3 length: 16 amino acids. V was cut by 2 bases and J by 0 bases, with 14 bases left in between. The germline V gene has CDR1 MNHNS and CDR2 SASEGT. CDR3 nucleotide sequence: TGTGCCAGCAGTGAAAAACCGGGACCTAGCTCCTACGAGCAGTACGTC. Translation: CASSEKPGPSSYEQYV.

This clonotype was recorded many times. This chain uses TRBV20-1 with TRBJ1-2; 8 bases fit TRBD1. The CDR3 spans 13 residues. Germline V gene lookup returns CDR1 DFQATT and CDR2 SNEGSKA (reference sequence). V was pared by 6 bases and J by 4 bases, with 7 bases of the junction left unmatched. This CDR3 reads CSALPDRAYGYTF. The CDR3 coding sequence is TGCAGTGCGCTTCCGGACAGGGCCTATGGCTACACCTTC.